The 18 T cell receptor beta chains in this list originate from one sample, sequenced in a study of spatial heterogeneity in lung cancer. Time point reported: sample taken at primary tumor resection. The study sequenced unsorted whole RNA from tumor, nontumor lung or frozen PBMC. TCRdb re-called the 5' RACE reads through MiXCR, storing one row per CDR3 protein. Of fewer than 55,000 distinct CDR3 sequences listed, 7.5% to 8% are singletons. The sequences come from PBMCs, collected at surgery. These receptors originate from a female donor with early-stage non-small cell lung cancer.

This clonotype has more than one count but fewer than ten. The chain recombines TRBV4-1 with TRBJ2-7; D possibly corresponds to TRBD1 (6 bases). The CDR3 runs 15 residues. V dropped 3 bases and J dropped 2 bases, with 14 bases sitting between them. Germline CDR1 is MGHRA and CDR2 is YSYEKL. CDR3 nucleotides: TGCGCCAGCAGCCAGGCCACAGGGACCCCCTACGAGCAGTACTTC. It specifies CASSQATGTPYEQYF.

Only a few counts were recorded for this clonotype. The rearrangement links TRBV6-6 to TRBJ1-5, with D unclear. This CDR3 spans 15 amino acids. Germline values: CDR1 MNHNY, CDR2 SVGAGI (reference sequence). The V and J ends lost 2 bases and 5 bases respectively, with 13 bases between them. The CDR3 reads CASSYGLYGDQPQHF. DNA for the CDR3: TGTGCCAGCAGTTACGGGCTTTACGGCGATCAGCCCCAGCATTTT.

This clonotype was detected a few times. The chain joins TRBV27 to TRBJ2-3; D unresolved. This CDR3 has 15 residues. Germline-derived CDR1 and CDR2 are MNHEY and SMNVEV (reference sequence). Trimming shortened V by 0 bases and J by 2 bases, and 9 bases separated the two germline ends. CDR3 sequence (DNA): TGTGCCAGCAGTTTATCTGTGGGGTTCACAGATACGCAGTATTTT. Amino acid sequence: CASSLSVGFTDTQYF.

This clonotype came up many times. This chain uses TRBV7-2 with TRBJ2-7; 7 nucleotides align to TRBD2. This CDR3 is 15 amino acids long. The V gene's germline CDR1 is SGHTA and CDR2 FQGNSA. The trim removed 2 bases at V and 0 bases at J, leaving 4 bases unmatched. This chain's CDR3 is CASSLQGGDSYEQYF. The CDR3 DNA reads TGTGCCAGCAGCTTACAGGGAGGGGACTCCTACGAGCAGTACTTC.

This clonotype was observed a handful of times. The chain links TRBV29-1 to TRBJ2-1, with TRBD1 matching 10 bases. The V segment lost 2 bases and the J segment 1 base; nucleotides outside the gene matches: 2. This CDR3 is built from 15 residues. Per the germline V gene, CDR1 is SQVTM and CDR2 is ANQGSEA. This CDR3 is CSVEQGQGSYNEQFF. The CDR3 DNA follows: TGCAGCGTTGAACAGGGACAGGGGTCCTACAATGAGCAGTTCTTC.

This clonotype was seen a handful of times. The chain couples TRBV29-1 to TRBJ1-2; 9 nucleotides align to TRBD1. The germline gives CDR1 SQVTM, CDR2 ANQGSEA. V trimming: 8 bases; J trimming: 6 bases; junction bases outside the gene matches: 4. The CDR3 has 11 residues. As DNA, the CDR3 is TGCAGCTACACAGGGGGCCATGGCTACACCTTC. Encoded protein: CSYTGGHGYTF.

The chain links TRBV6-5 to TRBJ2-7, with 7 bases fitting TRBD2. Looked up from germline, CDR1 is MNHEY and CDR2 is SVGAGI. Trimming cost V 5 bases and J 5 bases; bases outside gene matches: 9. The CDR3 has 14 residues. The CDR3 loop is CASSPSGGRNEQYF. The CDR3 bases are TGTGCCAGCAGTCCCTCGGGGGGTAGGAACGAGCAGTACTTC.

This clonotype has ten or more counts. The V gene is TRBV30, the J gene TRBJ2-6, with 8 positions matching TRBD1. Germline values: CDR1 GTSNPN, CDR2 SVGIG (reference sequence). Unmatched junction bases numbered 9, after V lost 2 bases and J lost 0 bases. This CDR3 spans 18 amino acids. CDR3 loop: CAWSRMRQGISGANVLTF. CDR3 DNA sequence: TGTGCCTGGAGTCGAATGAGACAGGGGATCTCTGGGGCCAACGTCCTGACTTTC. Combining the CDR3 with reference TRBV30 and TRBJ2-6 gives the whole variable domain SQTIHQWPATLVQPVGSPLSLECTVEGTSNPNLYWYRQAAGRGLQLLFYSVGIGQISSEVPQNLSASRPQDRQFILSSKKLLLSDSGFYLCAWSRMRQGISGANVLTFGAGSRLTVL.

At least ten counts were recorded for this clonotype. The rearrangement links TRBV7-9 to TRBJ1-4; 10 bases agree with TRBD1. The CDR3 covers 17 residues. From germline, CDR1 is SEHNR and CDR2 FQNEAQ (reference sequence). The trim removed 5 bases at V and 8 bases at J, leaving 14 bases unmatched. CDR3 residues: CASSRHTTGQGDEKLFF. CDR3 bases: TGTGCCAGCAGCCGCCACACGACTGGACAGGGGGACGAAAAACTGTTTTTT.

This clonotype was detected ten times or more. V and J are TRBV20-1 and TRBJ1-5; TRBD1 matches at 8 bases. The trim removed 3 bases at V and 3 bases at J, leaving 10 bases unmatched. The CDR3 extends over 16 amino acids. Germline values: CDR1 DFQATT, CDR2 SNEGSKA (reference sequence). This CDR3 reads CSASGRQGFFNQPQHF. CDR3 in DNA: TGCAGTGCTAGCGGCAGACAGGGGTTTTTCAATCAGCCCCAGCATTTT.

The chain has TRBV5-5 and TRBJ2-5, with D unresolved. The V gene lost 5 bases and the J gene lost 2 bases, with 13 bases spanning the gap. The CDR3 covers 14 residues. Germline V gives CDR1 SGHKS, CDR2 YYEKEE (reference sequence). This CDR3 is CASSLSWGQETQYF. Written as DNA, the CDR3 is TGTGCCAGCAGTTTGTCCTGGGGACAAGAGACCCAGTACTTC.

V gene TRBV20-1 combines with J gene TRBJ2-3; 9 bases match TRBD2. The CDR3 covers 15 residues. CDR1 and CDR2 (germline): DFQATT, SNEGSKA (reference sequence). V lost 1 base to trimming and J lost 2 bases; unmatched junction nucleotides: 4. The chain's CDR3 is CSARAPSGDTDTQYF. The CDR3 DNA follows: TGCAGTGCTAGAGCCCCTAGCGGGGACACAGATACGCAGTATTTT.

This clonotype was recorded many times. The chain is built from TRBV15 and TRBJ2-5; D assignment may be TRBD1 or TRBD2 (5 bases each). Germline CDR1 is LNHNV and CDR2 is YYDKDF (reference sequence). V gave up 5 bases and J gave up 2 bases, with 15 bases separating them. This CDR3 is built from 15 residues. In DNA, the CDR3 is TGTGCCACCAGCCCCCAGGGAGAGTCGCAAGAGACCCAGTACTTC. It is translated as CATSPQGESQETQYF.

The V gene is TRBV7-2, the J gene TRBJ2-1, with D maybe TRBD2 (6 bases). V lost 5 bases and J lost 13, with 15 bases in between. The germline gives CDR1 SGHTA, CDR2 FQGNSA. This CDR3 is 12 amino acids long. The CDR3 nucleotides read TGTGCCAGCAGCCCCCCAAGCGGGCTTCAGTTCTTC. It translates to CASSPPSGLQFF. Supplemented by reference TRBV7-2 and TRBJ2-1, the full variable domain reads GAGVSQSPSNKVTEKGKDVELRCDPISGHTALYWYRQSLGQGLEFLIYFQGNSAPDKSGLPSDRFSAERTGGSVSTLTIQRTQQEDSAVYLCASSPPSGLQFFGPGTRLTVL.

V usage is TRBV28 and J usage is TRBJ2-3; 13 bases align to TRBD2. V was clipped by 4 bases and J by 1 base; unmatched bases: 5. The CDR3 has 17 amino acids. CDR1 is MDHEN, CDR2 SYDVKM, per germline. CDR3 sequence: CASSYMGTSGGTDTQYF. Here the CDR3 DNA reads TGTGCCAGCAGTTATATGGGGACTAGCGGGGGCACAGATACGCAGTATTTT. The entire variable domain, with the rest obtained from reference TRBV28 and TRBJ2-3, is as follows: DVKVTQSSRYLVKRTGEKVFLECVQDMDHENMFWYRQDPGLGLRLIYFSYDVKMKEKGDIPEGYSVSREKKERFSLILESASTNQTSMYLCASSYMGTSGGTDTQYFGPGTRLTVL.

The table lists this clonotype with many counts. J is TRBJ2-7 and V is TRBV27; D gene unclear. The CDR3 is made up of 14 amino acids. CDR1 MNHEY and CDR2 SMNVEV come from the germline V gene (reference sequence). The V and J ends lost 3 bases and 5 bases respectively, with 14 bases between them. For the CDR3, the DNA is TGTGCCAGCAGTTTGTTTTCAGTCTCAGACGAGCAGTACTTC. As protein: CASSLFSVSDEQYF.

The chain is built from TRBV30 and TRBJ1-2, with TRBD1 as a possible D gene (5 bases). V lost 2 bases and J lost 4, with 11 bases in between. Germline V gene data show CDR1 as GTSNPN and CDR2 as SVGIG (reference sequence). This CDR3 spans 13 amino acids. CDR3 nucleotides: TGTGCCTGGAGTCCGGGACTGACCTATGGCTACACCTTC. Protein: CAWSPGLTYGYTF.

This clonotype was seen many times. The chain uses TRBV29-1 and TRBJ2-4, with 7 bases identical to TRBD1. This CDR3 has 13 amino acids. V shed 6 bases, J shed 5 bases, and the junction held 7 bases outside the gene matches. In germline, CDR1 is SQVTM, CDR2 ANQGSEA. CDR3 DNA sequence: TGCAGCGTGAACAGGGGAGAGGAAAACATTCAGTACTTC. This encodes CSVNRGEENIQYF.